This T cell receptor beta chain appears in the sequencing data of a study of T cells in Graves' hyperthyroidism and ophthalmopathy. It was RNA transcripts that yielded the amplified TCR beta CDR3 regions. A first-round RT-PCR of the TCR CDR3 used the HTBI primer set. TCRdb used MiXCR to reprocess the multiplex PCR reads, holding one entry per CDR3 protein. Of roughly 98,000 distinct CDR3 sequences listed, roughly 40% were seen once; the top ten hold roughly 10%. Germline CDR1 is DFQATT and CDR2 is SNEGSKA (reference sequence). The CDR3 extends over 15 amino acids. Between the trimmed V and J ends, which lost 3 bases and 11 bases, there was a span of 23 bases. If no ophthalmopathy progression occurred within 18 months, Graves' hyperthyroidism was stable. Patients were excluded because of uncontrolled infection, other autoimmune disease, pregnancy or lactation.

The origin of this receptor is a woman in her 30s with Graves' hyperthyroidism. The chain has TRBV20-1 and TRBJ1-5; D is perhaps TRBD1 (6 bases). Sequenced material: peripheral blood or thyroid tissue (not recorded which). The CDR3 DNA reads as TGCAGTGCTAGCGACGGAGAGGGGGGCTCGATCGCCCAGCATTTT. Translation: CSASDGEGGSIAQHF.